This T cell receptor beta chain was recorded in a study of PD-L1 blockade in urothelial cancer. Study at large: From 2014, patients received atezolizumab, given as 1,200 mg intravenously every 3 weeks.

Stated time point: pretreatment peripheral blood. Per the germline V gene, CDR1 is SGHVS and CDR2 is FQNEAQ. Trimming took off 2 bases at V and 11 bases at J, with 13 bases between the two ends. CDR3 length: 12 residues. Assay used: immunoSEQ multiplex PCR; TCRdb lists only in-frame clones, some missing. The data contain about 35,000 clones, roughly 82% of them singletons. The specimen was PBMCs, collected around atezolizumab (anti-PD-L1) treatment. The V gene is TRBV7-8, the J gene TRBJ2-7, with a possible D match to TRBD1 (6 bases). The origin of this receptor is a man in his 60s with urothelial cancer. The CDR3 nucleotides read TGTGCCAGCAGCTTAAGGGGGAACAAGAAGTACTTC. Encoded protein: CASSLRGNKKYF. Filled out from reference TRBV7-8 and TRBJ2-7, the complete variable domain reads GAGVSQSPRYKVAKRGQDVALRCDPISGHVSLFWYQQALGQGPEFLTYFQNEAQLDKSGLPSDRFFAERPEGSVSTLKIQRTQQEDSAVYLCASSLRGNKKYFGPGTRLTVT.